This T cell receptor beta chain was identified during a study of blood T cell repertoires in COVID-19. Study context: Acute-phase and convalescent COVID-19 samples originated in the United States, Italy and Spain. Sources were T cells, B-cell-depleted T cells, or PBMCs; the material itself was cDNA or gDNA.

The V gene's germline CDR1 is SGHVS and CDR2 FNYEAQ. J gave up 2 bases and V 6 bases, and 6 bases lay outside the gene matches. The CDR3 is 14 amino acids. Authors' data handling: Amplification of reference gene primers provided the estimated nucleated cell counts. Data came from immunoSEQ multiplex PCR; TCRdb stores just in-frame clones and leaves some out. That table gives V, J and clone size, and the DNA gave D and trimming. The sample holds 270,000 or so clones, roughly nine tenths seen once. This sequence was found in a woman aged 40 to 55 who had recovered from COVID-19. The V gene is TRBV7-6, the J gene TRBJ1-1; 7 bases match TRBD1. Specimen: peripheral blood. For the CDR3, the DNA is TGTGCCAGCAGTTGGGACAGAGAAAACACTGAAGCTTTCTTT. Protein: CASSWDRENTEAFF.